This T cell receptor beta chain was observed in a study of cytotoxic CD8 clonotypes in ibrutinib-treated CLL. Notes on the study in general: Sustained-remission patients were sampled at different times than progressing patients were.

The repertoire was sequenced with immunoSEQ multiplex PCR; TCRdb's copy has only in-frame clones and lacks some. The data show approximately 60,000 clones, roughly 49% seen once. This clone turned up a few times. Its matching antigen is unknown. Genomic DNA (around 2 micrograms) was obtained from cryopreserved PBMCs for construction of TCR beta libraries. This clonotype was obtained from a human donor with chronic lymphocytic leukemia. The sequenced sample was PBMCs, obtained at disease progression, from a patient treated with ibrutinib.

This chain's CDR3 is CASSRRDRGPEQYF. Here the CDR3 DNA reads TGTGCCAGCAGCCGCCGGGACAGGGGGCCCGAGCAGTACTTC. V gene TRBV2 combines with J gene TRBJ2-7; 12 nucleotides align to TRBD1. V dropped 6 bases and J dropped 6; count of bases not matched to a gene: 6. CDR1 and CDR2 from the germline V gene are SNHLY and FYNNEI. The length of the CDR3 is 14 residues. Filled out from reference TRBV2 and TRBJ2-7, the complete variable domain reads EPEVTQTPSHQVTQMGQEVILRCVPISNHLYFYWYRQILGQKVEFLVSFYNNEISEKSEIFDDQFSVERPDGSNFTLKIRSTKLEDSAMYFCASSRRDRGPEQYFGPGTRLTVT.